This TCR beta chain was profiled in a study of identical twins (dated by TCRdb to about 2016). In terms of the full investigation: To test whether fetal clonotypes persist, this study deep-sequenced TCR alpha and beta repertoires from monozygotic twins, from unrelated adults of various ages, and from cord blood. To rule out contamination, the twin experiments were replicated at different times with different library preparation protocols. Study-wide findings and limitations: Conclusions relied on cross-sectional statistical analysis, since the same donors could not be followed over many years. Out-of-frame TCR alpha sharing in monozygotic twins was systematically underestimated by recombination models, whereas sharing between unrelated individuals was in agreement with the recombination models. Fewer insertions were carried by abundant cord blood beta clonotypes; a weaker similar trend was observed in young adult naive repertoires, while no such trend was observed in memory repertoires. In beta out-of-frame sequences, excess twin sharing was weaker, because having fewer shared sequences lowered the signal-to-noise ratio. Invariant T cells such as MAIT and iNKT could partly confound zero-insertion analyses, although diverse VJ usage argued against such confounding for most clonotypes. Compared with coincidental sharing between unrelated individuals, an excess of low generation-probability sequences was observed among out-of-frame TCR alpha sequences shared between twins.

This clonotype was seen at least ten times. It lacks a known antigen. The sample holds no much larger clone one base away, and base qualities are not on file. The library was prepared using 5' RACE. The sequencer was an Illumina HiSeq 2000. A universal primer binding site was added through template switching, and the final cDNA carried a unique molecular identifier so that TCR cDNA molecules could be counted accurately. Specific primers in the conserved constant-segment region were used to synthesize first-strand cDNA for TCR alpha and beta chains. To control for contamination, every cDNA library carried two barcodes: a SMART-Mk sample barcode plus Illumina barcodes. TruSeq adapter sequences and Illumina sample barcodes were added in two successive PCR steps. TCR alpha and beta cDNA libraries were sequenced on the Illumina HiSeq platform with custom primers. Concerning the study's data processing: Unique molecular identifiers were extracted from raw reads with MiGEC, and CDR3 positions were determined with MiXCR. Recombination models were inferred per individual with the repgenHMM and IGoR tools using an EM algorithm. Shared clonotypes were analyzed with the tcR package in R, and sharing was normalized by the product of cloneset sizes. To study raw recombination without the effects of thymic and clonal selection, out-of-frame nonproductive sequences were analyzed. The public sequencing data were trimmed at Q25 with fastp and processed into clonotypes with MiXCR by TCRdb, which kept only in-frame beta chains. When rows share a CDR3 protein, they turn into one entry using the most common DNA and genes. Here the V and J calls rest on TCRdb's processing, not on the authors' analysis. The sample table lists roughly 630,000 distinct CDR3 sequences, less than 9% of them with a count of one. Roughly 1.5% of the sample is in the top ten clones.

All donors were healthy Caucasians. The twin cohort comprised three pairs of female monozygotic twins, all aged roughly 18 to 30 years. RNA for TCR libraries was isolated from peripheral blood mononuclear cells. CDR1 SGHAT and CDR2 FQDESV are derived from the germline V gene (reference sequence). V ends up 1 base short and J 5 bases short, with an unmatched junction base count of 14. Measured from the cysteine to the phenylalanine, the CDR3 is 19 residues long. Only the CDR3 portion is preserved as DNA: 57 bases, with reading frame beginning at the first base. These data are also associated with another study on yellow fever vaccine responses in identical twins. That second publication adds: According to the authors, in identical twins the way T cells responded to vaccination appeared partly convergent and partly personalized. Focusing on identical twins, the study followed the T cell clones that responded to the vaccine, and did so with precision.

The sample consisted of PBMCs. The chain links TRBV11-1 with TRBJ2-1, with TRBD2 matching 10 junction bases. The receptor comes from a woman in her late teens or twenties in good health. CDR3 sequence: CASSLDTSGTTPTDNEQFF. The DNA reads TGTGCCAGCAGCTTAGACACTAGCGGGACTACCCCCACCGACAATGAGCAGTTCTTC.